Sequencing of this T cell receptor beta chain was carried out in a study of cytomegalovirus exposure and HLA in healthy donors. Study in general: Caucasian-associated ancestry cluster membership applied to about four fifths of over 350 genotyped donors.

The study ran its PCR with 60 Vbeta and 13 Jbeta primers. Profiling relied on immunoSEQ multiplex PCR, and the TCRdb table lists in-frame clones only, not all of them. The sample lists roughly 110,000 clones, about four fifths occurring once. This clone was counted once. Different DNA sequences within this sample yield the same CDR3. Sequencing was performed on PBMCs. This TCR was recovered from a young woman in good health and CMV-seronegative.

CDR3 in amino acids: CASSYSTGSGANVLTF. In DNA form, the CDR3 reads TGTGCCAGCAGTTACTCAACAGGGTCTGGGGCCAACGTCCTGACTTTC. The chain joins TRBV6-6 to TRBJ2-6, with D possibly matching TRBD1 (6 bases). CDR1 is MNHNY, CDR2 SVGAGI, per germline (reference sequence). Trimming left V 0 bases short and J 1 base short, with 7 bases between. CDR3 length equals 16 residues.